This entry is about one T cell receptor (beta chain). Its matching antigen is unknown. TCRdb re-analysed the reads in MiXCR, keeping a single row per CDR3 protein. The repertoire consists of around 630,000 distinct CDR3 sequences, with 20% to 25% occurring once and the leading ten covering under 8.5%. This sample was included in a study of T cell repertoires in cytomegalovirus infection. Study-wide context: Public TCR beta signatures marked donors with CMV infection and the matching HLA.

Study results and limitations: Dominating the ex vivo response were HLA-C-restricted CMV-specific TCR beta clonotypes. Carriers of CMV plus the relevant HLA were identified by cumulative public TCR beta family frequency.

Germline trimming cut 7 bases from V and 0 bases from J; bases unmatched to any gene: 11. The CDR3 sequence is 17 residues long. Germline lookup yields CDR1 MNHNS and CDR2 SASEGT. This rearrangement joins TRBV6-1 to TRBJ2-2, with 7 bases matching TRBD1. This TCR was recovered from a human donor in good health (CMV status not recorded). Some clones in this sample may be carry-over from other donors' samples. The source material was CD8+ T cells from PBMCs. CDR3: CASTFHRDRPNTGELFF. In nucleotides, the CDR3 is TGTGCCAGCACCTTCCACCGGGACAGACCGAACACCGGGGAGCTGTTTTTT.